A selection of T cell receptor beta chains follows, all from one sample in a study of T cells after yellow fever vaccination. TCRdb re-called the 5' RACE reads with MiXCR, one entry per CDR3 protein. The sample carries around 360,000 distinct CDR3 sequences, more than 9% recorded once. The sequencing here drew on PBMCs, taken on the day of the first yellow fever vaccination. The receptors here all came from a young man who received the YFV17D yellow fever vaccine. Both conserved end residues are part of each CDR3. The D gene is left open where the match is weak. Not every row has a clone size; where given, it reads once, few, many or a size class.

J gene: TRBJ2-2
V gene: TRBV10-3
CDR3 length: 13
clone size: .
D gene: .
CDR3 protein: CAIRRGNTGELFF
CDR3 DNA: TGTGCCATCCGCCGAGGGAACACCGGGGAGCTGTTTTTT

J gene: TRBJ2-7
V gene: TRBV6-1
CDR3 length: 15
clone size: .
D gene: .
CDR3 protein: CASRRVGFNSYEQYF
CDR3 DNA: TGTGCCAGCAGAAGGGTGGGTTTCAACTCCTACGAGCAGTACTTC

J gene: TRBJ2-5
V gene: TRBV25-1
CDR3 length: 14
clone size: few
D gene: .
CDR3 protein: CASSEFEGAETQYF
CDR3 DNA: TGTGCCAGCAGTGAATTTGAGGGAGCAGAGACCCAGTACTTC

J gene: TRBJ2-5
V gene: TRBV11-2
CDR3 length: 16
clone size: .
D gene: TRBD2
CDR3 protein: CASSPLAGGPEETQYF
CDR3 DNA: TGTGCCAGCAGTCCGCTAGCGGGGGGGCCTGAGGAGACCCAGTACTTC

J gene: TRBJ2-6
V gene: TRBV12-3/TRBV12-4
CDR3 length: 16
clone size: .
D gene: .
CDR3 protein: CASSPTGGSGANVLTF
CDR3 DNA: TGTGCCAGCAGCCCGACCGGCGGCTCTGGGGCCAACGTCCTGACTTTC

J gene: TRBJ1-5
V gene: TRBV11-2
CDR3 length: 14
clone size: .
D gene: TRBD1
CDR3 protein: CASSPGQHNQPQHF
CDR3 DNA: TGTGCCAGCAGCCCGGGACAGCACAATCAGCCCCAGCATTTT

J gene: TRBJ2-7
V gene: TRBV16
CDR3 length: 14
clone size: .
D gene: .
CDR3 protein: CASSSSQGSYEQYF
CDR3 DNA: TGTGCCAGCAGCAGCTCTCAGGGCTCCTACGAGCAGTACTTC

J gene: TRBJ1-4
V gene: TRBV4-3
CDR3 length: 17
clone size: few
D gene: TRBD1
CDR3 protein: CASSQEFSRGLREKLFF
CDR3 DNA: TGCGCCAGCAGCCAAGAATTTTCAAGGGGGCTAAGGGAAAAACTGTTTTTT

J gene: TRBJ1-6
V gene: TRBV7-6
CDR3 length: 13
clone size: few
D gene: TRBD1
CDR3 protein: CASGDRANSPLHF
CDR3 DNA: TGTGCCAGTGGAGACAGGGCGAATTCACCCCTCCACTTT

J gene: TRBJ2-7
V gene: TRBV27
CDR3 length: 15
clone size: .
D gene: TRBD2
CDR3 protein: CASSFSGGGAYEQYF
CDR3 DNA: TGTGCCAGCAGTTTTTCGGGCGGGGGGGCCTACGAGCAGTACTTC

J gene: TRBJ1-2
V gene: TRBV6-5
CDR3 length: 15
clone size: .
D gene: TRBD1
CDR3 protein: CASSYRAGGYYGYTF
CDR3 DNA: TGTGCCAGCAGTTATCGGGCAGGGGGATATTATGGCTACACCTTC

J gene: TRBJ2-7
V gene: TRBV6-5
CDR3 length: 17
clone size: many
D gene: TRBD2
CDR3 protein: CASSYSGVSSGGYEQYF
CDR3 DNA: TGTGCCAGCAGTTACTCAGGCGTATCTAGCGGGGGCTACGAGCAGTACTTC

J gene: TRBJ2-1
V gene: TRBV7-9
CDR3 length: 14
clone size: .
D gene: TRBD1
CDR3 protein: CASSLAFPGQGEFF
CDR3 DNA: TGTGCCAGCAGCTTAGCCTTCCCAGGACAGGGTGAGTTCTTC

J gene: TRBJ2-7
V gene: TRBV7-2
CDR3 length: 16
clone size: .
D gene: TRBD1
CDR3 protein: CASSPADRATLYEQYF
CDR3 DNA: TGTGCCAGCAGCCCAGCGGACAGGGCTACTCTGTACGAGCAGTACTTC

J gene: TRBJ1-5
V gene: TRBV20-1
CDR3 length: 14
clone size: few
D gene: .
CDR3 protein: CSARTAASNQPQHF
CDR3 DNA: TGCAGTGCTAGGACCGCAGCGAGCAATCAGCCCCAGCATTTT

J gene: TRBJ2-6
V gene: TRBV7-2
CDR3 length: 15
clone size: .
D gene: .
CDR3 protein: CASSLAGTGANVLTF
CDR3 DNA: TGTGCCAGCAGCTTAGCGGGGACGGGGGCCAACGTCCTGACTTTC

J gene: TRBJ2-5
V gene: TRBV10-3
CDR3 length: 16
clone size: .
D gene: TRBD2
CDR3 protein: CAIRAAGGTIQETQYF
CDR3 DNA: TGTGCCATCAGGGCGGCGGGGGGGACAATACAAGAGACCCAGTACTTC

J gene: TRBJ2-1
V gene: TRBV25-1
CDR3 length: 15
clone size: few
D gene: TRBD2
CDR3 protein: CASTRSGGVYNEQFF
CDR3 DNA: TGTGCCAGCACTAGAAGCGGGGGGGTCTACAATGAGCAGTTCTTC